The clone carrying this T cell receptor (beta chain) came up a few times. Stem cell-like memory, regulatory, central memory and naive CD4+ cells were sorted via CD45RO/CCR7/CD25/CD127/CD95/CD27. The sample belongs to a study of beta chain features in type 1 diabetes. Every isolated RNA sample was fully reverse transcribed, so sequencing captured expressed TCRB transcripts. The table came from immunoSEQ multiplex PCR; TCRdb's copy has only in-frame clones and leaves some out. The repertoire holds 400,000 to 500,000 clones, with approximately 13% as singletons. The CDR3 totals 14 residues. V lost 3 bases to trimming and J lost 2 bases, with 10 bases between them. The germline gives CDR1 LGHNA, CDR2 YSLEER.

This sequence originates from a man younger than 40 in good health. The genes are TRBV4-3 and TRBJ1-2, with D possibly being TRBD1 (6 bases). The sample consisted of naive CD4+ T cells from blood. The CDR3 protein is CASSHLQGNYGYTF. DNA of the CDR3: TGCGCCAGCAGCCACTTACAGGGAAACTATGGCTACACCTTC.